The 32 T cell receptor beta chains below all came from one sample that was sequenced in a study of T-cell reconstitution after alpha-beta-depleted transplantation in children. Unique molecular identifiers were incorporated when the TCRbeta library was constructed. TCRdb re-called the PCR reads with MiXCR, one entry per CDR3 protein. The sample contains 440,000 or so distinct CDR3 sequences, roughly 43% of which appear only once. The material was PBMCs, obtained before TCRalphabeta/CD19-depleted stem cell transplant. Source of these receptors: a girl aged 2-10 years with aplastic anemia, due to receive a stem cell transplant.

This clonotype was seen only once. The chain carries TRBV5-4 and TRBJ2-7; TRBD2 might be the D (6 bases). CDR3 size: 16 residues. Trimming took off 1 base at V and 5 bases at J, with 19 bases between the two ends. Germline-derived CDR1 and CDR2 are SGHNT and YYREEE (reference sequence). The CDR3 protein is CASSLSIGGPKDEQYF. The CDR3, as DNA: TGTGCCAGCAGCTTGAGTATCGGAGGGCCTAAGGACGAGCAGTACTTC.

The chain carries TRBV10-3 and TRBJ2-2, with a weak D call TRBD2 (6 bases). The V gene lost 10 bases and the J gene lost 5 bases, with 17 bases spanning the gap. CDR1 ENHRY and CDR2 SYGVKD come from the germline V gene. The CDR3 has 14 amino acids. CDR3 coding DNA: TGTGCCACGGCTATCGGGGACTTGACCGGGGAGCTGTTTTTT. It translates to CATAIGDLTGELFF.

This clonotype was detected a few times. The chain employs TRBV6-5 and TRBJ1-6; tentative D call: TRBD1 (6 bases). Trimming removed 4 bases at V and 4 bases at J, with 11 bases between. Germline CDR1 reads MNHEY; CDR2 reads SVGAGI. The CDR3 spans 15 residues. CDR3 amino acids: CASSSRQVYNSPLHF. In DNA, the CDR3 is TGTGCCAGCAGTTCGCGACAGGTTTATAATTCACCCCTCCACTTT.

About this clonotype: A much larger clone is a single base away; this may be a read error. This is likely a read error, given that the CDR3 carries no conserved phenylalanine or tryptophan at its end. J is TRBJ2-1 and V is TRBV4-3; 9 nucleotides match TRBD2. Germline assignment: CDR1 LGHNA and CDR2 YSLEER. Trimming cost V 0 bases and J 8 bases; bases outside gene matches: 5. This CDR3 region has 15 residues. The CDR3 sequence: CASSQDSGSSDEQFI. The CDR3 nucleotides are TGCGCCAGCAGCCAAGATAGCGGGAGTAGCGATGAGCAGTTCATC.

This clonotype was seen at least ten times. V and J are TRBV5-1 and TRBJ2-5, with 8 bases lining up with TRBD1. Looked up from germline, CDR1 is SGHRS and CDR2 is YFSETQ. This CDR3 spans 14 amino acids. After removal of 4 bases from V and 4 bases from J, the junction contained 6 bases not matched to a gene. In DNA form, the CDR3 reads TGCGCCAGCAGCATGGCCGGGACAGGAGAGACCCAGTACTTC. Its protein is CASSMAGTGETQYF.

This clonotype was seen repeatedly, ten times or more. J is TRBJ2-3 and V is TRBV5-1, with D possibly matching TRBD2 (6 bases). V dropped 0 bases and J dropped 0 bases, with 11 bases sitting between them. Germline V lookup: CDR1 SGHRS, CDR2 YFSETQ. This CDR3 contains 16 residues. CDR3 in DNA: TGCGCCAGCAGCTTGGGGGGACGGGGGAGCACAGATACGCAGTATTTT. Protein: CASSLGGRGSTDTQYF. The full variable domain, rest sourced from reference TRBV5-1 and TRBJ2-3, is KAGVTQTPRYLIKTRGQQVTLSCSPISGHRSVSWYQQTPGQGLQFLFEYFSETQRNKGNFPGRFSGRQFSNSRSEMNVSTLELGDSALYLCASSLGGRGSTDTQYFGPGTRLTVL.

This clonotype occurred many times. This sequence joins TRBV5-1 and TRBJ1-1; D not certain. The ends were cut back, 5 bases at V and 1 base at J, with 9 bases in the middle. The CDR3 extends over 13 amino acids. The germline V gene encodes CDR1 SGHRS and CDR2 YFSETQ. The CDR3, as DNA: TGCGCCAGCAGGCCACTAAAGAACACTGAAGCTTTCTTT. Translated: CASRPLKNTEAFF.

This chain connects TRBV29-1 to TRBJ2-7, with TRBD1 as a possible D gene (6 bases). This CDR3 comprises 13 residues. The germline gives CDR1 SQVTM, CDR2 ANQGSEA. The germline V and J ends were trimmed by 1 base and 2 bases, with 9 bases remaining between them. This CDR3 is CSVEGTAAYEQYF. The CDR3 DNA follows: TGCAGCGTTGAAGGGACAGCTGCCTACGAGCAGTACTTC.

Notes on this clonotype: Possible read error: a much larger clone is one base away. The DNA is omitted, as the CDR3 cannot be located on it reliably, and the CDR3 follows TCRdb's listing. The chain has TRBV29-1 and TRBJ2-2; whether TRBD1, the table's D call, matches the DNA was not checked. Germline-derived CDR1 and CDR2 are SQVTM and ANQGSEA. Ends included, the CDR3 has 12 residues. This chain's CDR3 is CSVGGGTGEQFF.

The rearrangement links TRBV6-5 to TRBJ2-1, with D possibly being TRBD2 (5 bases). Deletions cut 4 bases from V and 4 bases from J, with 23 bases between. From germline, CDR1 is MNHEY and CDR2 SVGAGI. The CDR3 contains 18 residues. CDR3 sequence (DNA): TGTGCCAGCAGTTGGCAAGCGGTTGACCTTGTCGGGTACAATGAGCAGTTCTTC. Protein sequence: CASSWQAVDLVGYNEQFF.

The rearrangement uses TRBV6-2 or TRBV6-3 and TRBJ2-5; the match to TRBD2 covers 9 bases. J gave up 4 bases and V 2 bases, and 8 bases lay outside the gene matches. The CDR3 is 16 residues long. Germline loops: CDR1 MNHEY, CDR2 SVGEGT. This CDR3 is CASSYTAGGLGETQYF. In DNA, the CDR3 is TGTGCCAGCAGTTACACGGCGGGAGGGCTAGGAGAGACCCAGTACTTC.

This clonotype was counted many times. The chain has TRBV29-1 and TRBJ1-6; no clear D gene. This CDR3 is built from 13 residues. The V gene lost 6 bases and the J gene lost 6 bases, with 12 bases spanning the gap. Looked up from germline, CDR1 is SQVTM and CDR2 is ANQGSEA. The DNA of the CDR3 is TGCAGCGTGGTGGGTGAGGCTAATTCACCCCTCCACTTT. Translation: CSVVGEANSPLHF.

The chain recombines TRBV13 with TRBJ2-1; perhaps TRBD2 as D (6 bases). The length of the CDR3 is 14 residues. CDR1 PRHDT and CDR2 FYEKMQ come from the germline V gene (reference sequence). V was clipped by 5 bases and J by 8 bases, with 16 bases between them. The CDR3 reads CASSQTRPGDEQFF. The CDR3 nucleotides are TGTGCCAGCAGCCAAACGAGGCCGGGGGATGAGCAGTTCTTC.

The CDR3 coding sequence is TGTGCCAGCAGTCCCTTAGCGGGAGTGGTCACAGATACGCAGTATTTT. Residues: CASSPLAGVVTDTQYF. The rearrangement uses TRBV12-3 or TRBV12-4 and TRBJ2-3, with 9 bases matching TRBD2. The CDR3 runs to 16 residues. The V segment lost 5 bases and the J segment 2 bases; nucleotides outside the gene matches: 8.

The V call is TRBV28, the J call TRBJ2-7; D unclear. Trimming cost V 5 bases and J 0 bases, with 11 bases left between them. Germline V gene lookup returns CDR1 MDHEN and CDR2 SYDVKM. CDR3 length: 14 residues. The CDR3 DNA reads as TGTGCCAGCAGTCGGGCAGGAACCTCCTACGAGCAGTACTTC. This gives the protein CASSRAGTSYEQYF.

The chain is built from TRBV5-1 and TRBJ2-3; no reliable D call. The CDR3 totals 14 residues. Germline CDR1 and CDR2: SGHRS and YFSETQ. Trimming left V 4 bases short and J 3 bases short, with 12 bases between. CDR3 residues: CASSHLERTDTQYF. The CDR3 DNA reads TGCGCCAGCAGCCACTTAGAGAGAACAGATACGCAGTATTTT.

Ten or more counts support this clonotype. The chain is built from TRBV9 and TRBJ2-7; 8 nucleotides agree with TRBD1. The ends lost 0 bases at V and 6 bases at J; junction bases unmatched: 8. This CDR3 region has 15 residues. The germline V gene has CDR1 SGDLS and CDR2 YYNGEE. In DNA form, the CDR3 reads TGTGCCAGCAGCGTAGGGGCAGGGGGCGTCGGCGAGCAGTACTTC. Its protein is CASSVGAGGVGEQYF.

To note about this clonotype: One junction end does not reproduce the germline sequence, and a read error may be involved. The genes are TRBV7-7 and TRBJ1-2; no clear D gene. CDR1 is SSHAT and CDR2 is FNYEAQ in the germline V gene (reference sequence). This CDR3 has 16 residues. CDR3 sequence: CASSLGALNSCYGYTF. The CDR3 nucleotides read TGTGCTAGCAGCTTAGGTGCCCTTAATTCTTGCTATGGCTACACCTTC.

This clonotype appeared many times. The CDR3 nucleotides read TGCAGTGCTAGAGATGATTCAGGGGCACTGTTTTTT. It is translated as CSARDDSGALFF. This rearrangement joins TRBV20-1 to TRBJ1-4; D may be TRBD1 (6 bases). The CDR3 covers 12 residues. The germline CDR1 and CDR2 sequences are DFQATT and SNEGSKA (reference sequence). The V end lost 0 bases, the J end lost 13 bases, and 12 bases lay between the germline ends.

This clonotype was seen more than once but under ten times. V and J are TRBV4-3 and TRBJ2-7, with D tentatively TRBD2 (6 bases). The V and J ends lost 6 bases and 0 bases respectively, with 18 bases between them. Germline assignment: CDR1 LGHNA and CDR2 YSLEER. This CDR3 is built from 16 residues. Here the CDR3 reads CASSHTRLGSSYEQYF. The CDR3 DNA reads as TGCGCCAGCAGTCATACTAGACTAGGGTCCTCCTACGAGCAGTACTTC.

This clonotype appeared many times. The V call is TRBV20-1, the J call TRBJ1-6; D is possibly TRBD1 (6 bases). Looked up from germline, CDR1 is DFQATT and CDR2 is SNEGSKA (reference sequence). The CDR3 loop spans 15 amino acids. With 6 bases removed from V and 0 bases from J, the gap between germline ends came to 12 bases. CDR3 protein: CSAQGTSSYNSPLHF. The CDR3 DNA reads TGCAGTGCCCAGGGGACAAGCTCCTATAATTCACCCCTCCACTTT.

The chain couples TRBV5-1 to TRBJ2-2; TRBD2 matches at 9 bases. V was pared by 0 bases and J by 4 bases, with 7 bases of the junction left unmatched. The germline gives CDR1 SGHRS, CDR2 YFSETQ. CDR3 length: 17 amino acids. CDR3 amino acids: CASSLARGGRSTGELFF. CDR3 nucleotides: TGCGCCAGCAGCTTGGCGCGGGGGGGCCGGAGCACCGGGGAGCTGTTTTTT.

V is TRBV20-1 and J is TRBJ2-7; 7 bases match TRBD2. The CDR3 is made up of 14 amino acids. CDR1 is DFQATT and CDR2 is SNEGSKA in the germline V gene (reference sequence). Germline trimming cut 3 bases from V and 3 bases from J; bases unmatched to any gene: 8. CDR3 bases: TGCAGTGCTAGGGGCGAGGGAGGGGTCTACGAGCAGTACTTC. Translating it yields CSARGEGGVYEQYF.

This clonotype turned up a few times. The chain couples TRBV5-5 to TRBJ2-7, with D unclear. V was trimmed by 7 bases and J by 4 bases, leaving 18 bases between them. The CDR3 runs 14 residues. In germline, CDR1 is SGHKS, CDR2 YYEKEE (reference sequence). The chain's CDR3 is CASLLGPATYEQYF. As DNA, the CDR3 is TGTGCCAGCCTGCTTGGGCCAGCCACTTACGAGCAGTACTTC.

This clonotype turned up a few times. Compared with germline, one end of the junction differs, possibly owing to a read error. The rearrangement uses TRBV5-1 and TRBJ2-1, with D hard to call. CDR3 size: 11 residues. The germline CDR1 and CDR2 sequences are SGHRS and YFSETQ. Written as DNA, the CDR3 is TGTGCCAGCAGTGTATATAATGAGCAGTTCTTC. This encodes CASSVYNEQFF.

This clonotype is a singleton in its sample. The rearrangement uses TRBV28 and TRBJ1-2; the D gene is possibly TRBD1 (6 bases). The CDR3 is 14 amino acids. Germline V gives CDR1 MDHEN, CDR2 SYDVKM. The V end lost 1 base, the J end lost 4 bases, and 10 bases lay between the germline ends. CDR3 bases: TGTGCCAGCAGTTTATCCGGGACACTCTATGGCTACACCTTC. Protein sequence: CASSLSGTLYGYTF.

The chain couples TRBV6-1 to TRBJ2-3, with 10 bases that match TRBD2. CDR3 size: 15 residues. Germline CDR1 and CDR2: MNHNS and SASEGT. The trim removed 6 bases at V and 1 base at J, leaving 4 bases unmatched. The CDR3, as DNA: TGTGCCAGCAGGCCCGGACTAGCGGGCACAGATACGCAGTATTTT. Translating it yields CASRPGLAGTDTQYF.

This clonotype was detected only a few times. CDR3 bases: TGTGCCAGCAGTTTTATGCTAGCGGGCACAGATACGCAGTATTTT. Translation: CASSFMLAGTDTQYF. This rearrangement joins TRBV28 to TRBJ2-3, with 7 nucleotides matching TRBD2. The J segment lost 1 base and the V segment lost 3 bases, leaving 4 bases of the junction unmatched. This CDR3 contains 15 residues. Germline values: CDR1 MDHEN, CDR2 SYDVKM.

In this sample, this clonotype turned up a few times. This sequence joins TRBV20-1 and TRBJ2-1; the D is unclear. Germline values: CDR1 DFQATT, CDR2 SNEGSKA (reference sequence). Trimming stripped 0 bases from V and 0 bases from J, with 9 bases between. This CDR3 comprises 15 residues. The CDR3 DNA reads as TGCAGTGCTAGAGATCCGGTGAGCTCCTACAATGAGCAGTTCTTC. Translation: CSARDPVSSYNEQFF.

The CDR3 DNA reads TGCGCCAGCAGCTCGACCGGGACAGGGGAAGAGACCCAGTACTTC. Its protein product is CASSSTGTGEETQYF. This chain joins TRBV5-1 and TRBJ2-5; 10 nucleotides agree with TRBD1. With 3 bases clipped from V and 3 bases from J, the junction kept 5 bases outside the gene matches. CDR1 and CDR2 (germline): SGHRS, YFSETQ. This CDR3 has 15 residues.

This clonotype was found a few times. CDR3 nucleotide sequence: TGTGCCAGCAGCCGGACACCTAGGGAGACCCAGTACTTC. Its translation is CASSRTPRETQYF. The J gene is TRBJ2-5, the V gene TRBV14, with D perhaps matching TRBD1 (5 bases). This CDR3 contains 13 residues. The V and J ends lost 4 bases and 5 bases respectively, with 11 bases between them. Germline-derived CDR1 and CDR2 are SGHDN and FVKESK.

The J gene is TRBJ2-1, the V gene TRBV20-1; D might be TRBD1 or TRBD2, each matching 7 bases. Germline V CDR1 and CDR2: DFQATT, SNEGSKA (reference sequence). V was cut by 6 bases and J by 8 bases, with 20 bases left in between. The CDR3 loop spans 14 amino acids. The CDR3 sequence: CSASPRGTTDEQFF. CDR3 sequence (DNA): TGCAGTGCCTCGCCCAGGGGGACTACCGATGAGCAGTTCTTC.